What follows are 10 T cell receptor beta chains derived from one specimen sequenced in a study of control samples from healthy donors and cancer patients. Using immunoSEQ multiplex PCR, the repertoire was profiled, and TCRdb retains in-frame clones only, with some absent. This table has more than 150,000 clones, 85% to 95% appearing once. Sequencing was performed on blood. The receptors come from a man between 18 and 29 years old in good health.

This clone was counted once. The V call is TRBV5-1, the J call TRBJ2-5, with 15 bases fitting TRBD2. Germline assignment: CDR1 SGHRS and CDR2 YFSETQ. Trimming at V came to 7 bases and at J to 4 bases, leaving 5 bases not matched to a gene. The CDR3 has 15 residues. CDR3 bases: TGCGCCAGCGGAAGGACTAGCGGGGGGGCAGAGACCCAGTACTTC. Its protein is CASGRTSGGAETQYF.

This clone occurred once. This chain joins TRBV18 and TRBJ1-5; unclear D gene. This CDR3 is built from 13 residues. CDR1 and CDR2 from the germline V gene are KGHSH and LQKENI. Trimming took off 3 bases at V and 5 bases at J, with 8 bases between the two ends. CDR3 residues: CASSPVRDQPQHF. The CDR3, as DNA: TGTGCCAGCTCACCTGTGAGGGATCAGCCCCAGCATTTT. The variable domain in full, with the rest retrieved from reference TRBV18 and TRBJ1-5, is NAGVMQNPRHLVRRRGQEARLRCSPMKGHSHVYWYRQLPEEGLKFMVYLQKENIIDESGMPKERFSAEFPKEGPSILRIQQVVRGDSAAYFCASSPVRDQPQHFGDGTRLSIL.

The chain has TRBV18 and TRBJ1-3; D gene unclear. The CDR3 totals 12 residues. The V gene lost 6 bases and the J gene lost 3 bases, with 6 bases spanning the gap. From germline, CDR1 is KGHSH and CDR2 LQKENI. CDR3 in amino acids: CASSGVGNTIYF. The CDR3 DNA reads as TGTGCCAGCTCCGGGGTTGGAAACACCATATATTTT.

The rearrangement links TRBV7-8 to TRBJ1-5, with D possibly TRBD1 on 5 matching bases. CDR1 and CDR2 from the germline V gene are SGHVS and FQNEAQ. CDR3 size: 17 residues. V dropped 2 bases and J dropped 1 base, with 15 bases sitting between them. In nucleotides, the CDR3 is TGTGCCAGCAGCTTACGTCGGGGGGGAACGAGCAATCAGCCCCAGCATTTT. It codes for CASSLRRGGTSNQPQHF.

The rearrangement links TRBV24-1 to TRBJ2-1; maybe TRBD2 (6 bases). The CDR3 has 16 residues. The germline V and J ends were trimmed by 5 bases and 5 bases, with 18 bases remaining between them. Germline lookup yields CDR1 KGHDR and CDR2 SFDVKD. The CDR3 DNA sequence: TGTGCCACCAGTGTTACGGGCAGGGAGGAGGACAATGAGCAGTTCTTC. Encoded protein: CATSVTGREEDNEQFF.

This chain connects TRBV30 to TRBJ2-7, with D possibly being TRBD1 (6 bases). The germline V gene has CDR1 GTSNPN and CDR2 SVGIG (reference sequence). This CDR3 has 13 residues. The V and J ends lost 4 bases and 5 bases respectively, with 15 bases between them. CDR3 sequence (DNA): TGTGCCTGGACAGGGGACGCGCTTCACGAGCAGTACTTC. Protein: CAWTGDALHEQYF. The entire variable domain, with the rest obtained from reference TRBV30 and TRBJ2-7, is as follows: SQTIHQWPATLVQPVGSPLSLECTVEGTSNPNLYWYRQAAGRGLQLLFYSVGIGQISSEVPQNLSASRPQDRQFILSSKKLLLSDSGFYLCAWTGDALHEQYFGPGTRLTVT.

The CDR3 loop reads CASSLMGGHRTSTDTQYF. In DNA form, the CDR3 reads TGCGCCAGCAGCTTGATGGGGGGACACCGGACTAGCACAGATACGCAGTATTTT. The rearrangement joins TRBV5-1 to TRBJ2-3; D possibly matches TRBD1 or TRBD2 (6 bases each). Between the trimmed V and J ends, which lost 1 base and 0 bases, there was a span of 18 bases. The germline CDR1 and CDR2 sequences are SGHRS and YFSETQ. The CDR3 runs to 18 residues.

The rearrangement links TRBV29-1 to TRBJ1-2, with no clear D. There are 12 residues in the CDR3. The V gene lost 3 bases and the J gene lost 3 bases, with 8 bases spanning the gap. Germline V gene lookup returns CDR1 SQVTM and CDR2 ANQGSEA. DNA for the CDR3: TGCAGCGTTGACACTTACTACTATGGCTACACCTTC. As protein: CSVDTYYYGYTF.

This chain links TRBV15 with TRBJ1-6, with D unclear. Trimming removed 0 bases from V and 8 bases from J, with 17 bases in between. The CDR3 consists of 17 residues. Germline loops: CDR1 LNHNV, CDR2 YYDKDF (reference sequence). The CDR3 bases are TGTGCCACCAGCAGAGATCGAAGAGAGGGATTGGATTCACCCCTCCACTTT. It specifies CATSRDRREGLDSPLHF.

The V gene is TRBV5-4, the J gene TRBJ2-2; the match to TRBD1 covers 9 bases. The germline CDR1 and CDR2 sequences are SGHNT and YYREEE (reference sequence). V lost 4 bases and J lost 6; bases outside the gene matches: 10. This CDR3 is built from 16 residues. The CDR3 loop is CASSDGQGQKSGELFF. In nucleotides, the CDR3 is TGTGCCAGCAGCGACGGACAGGGGCAAAAGTCCGGGGAGCTGTTTTTT. The variable domain in full, completed from reference TRBV5-4 and TRBJ2-2, reads ETGVTQSPTHLIKTRGQQVTLRCSSQSGHNTVSWYQQALGQGPQFIFQYYREEENGRGNFPPRFSGLQFPNYSSELNVNALELDDSALYLCASSDGQGQKSGELFFGEGSRLTVL.